The sequence of this T cell receptor beta chain was determined in a study of CD8 T cells in Susac syndrome. This clonotype was counted a few times. The CDR3 is 13 residues long. Trimming cost V 0 bases and J 6 bases, with 7 bases left between them. CDR1 MGHRA and CDR2 YSYEKL come from the germline V gene. An input of about 0.5 to 1 ug of RNA was subjected to reverse transcription using random hexamers. The immunoSEQ assay covered 54 Vbeta and 13 Jbeta segments for CDR3. TCRdb re-derived calls from the immunoSEQ multiplex PCR reads in MiXCR, one entry per CDR3 protein. The profile covers around 180,000 distinct CDR3 sequences, with around 95% appearing a single time and around 0.16% taken by the ten largest.

The chain recombines TRBV4-1 with TRBJ2-3; TRBD1 is a possible D gene (6 bases). What was sequenced was CD8+ T cells from PBMCs. The receptor was derived from a human donor with multiple sclerosis. CDR3 protein: CASSQEGADTQYF. The CDR3 DNA is TGCGCCAGCAGCCAAGAGGGGGCCGATACGCAGTATTTT.